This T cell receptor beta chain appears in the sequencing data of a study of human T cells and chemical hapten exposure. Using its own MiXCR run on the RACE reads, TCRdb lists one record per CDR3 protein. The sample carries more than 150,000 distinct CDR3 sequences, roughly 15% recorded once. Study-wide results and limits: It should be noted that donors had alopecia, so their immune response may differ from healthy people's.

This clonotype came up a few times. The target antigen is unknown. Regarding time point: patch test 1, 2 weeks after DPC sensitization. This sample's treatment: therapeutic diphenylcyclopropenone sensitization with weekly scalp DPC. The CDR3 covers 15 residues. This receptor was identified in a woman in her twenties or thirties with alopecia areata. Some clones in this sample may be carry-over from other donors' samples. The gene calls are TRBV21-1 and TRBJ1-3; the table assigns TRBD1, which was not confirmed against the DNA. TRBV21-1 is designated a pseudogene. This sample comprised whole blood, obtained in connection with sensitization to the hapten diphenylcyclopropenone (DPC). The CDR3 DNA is TGTGCCAGCAGTATTTACAGGGAGGACGGAAACACCATATATTTT. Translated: CASSIYREDGNTIYF.